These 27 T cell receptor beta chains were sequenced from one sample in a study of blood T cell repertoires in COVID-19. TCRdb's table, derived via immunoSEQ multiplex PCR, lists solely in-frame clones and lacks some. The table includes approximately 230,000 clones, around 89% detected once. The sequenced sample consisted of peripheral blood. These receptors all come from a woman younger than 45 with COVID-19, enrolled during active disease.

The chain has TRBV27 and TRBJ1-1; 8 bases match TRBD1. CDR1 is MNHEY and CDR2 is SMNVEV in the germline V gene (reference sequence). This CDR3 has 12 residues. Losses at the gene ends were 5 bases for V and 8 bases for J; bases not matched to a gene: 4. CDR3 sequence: CASSPRTGEAFF. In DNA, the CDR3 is TGTGCCAGCAGTCCACGGACAGGGGAAGCTTTCTTT.

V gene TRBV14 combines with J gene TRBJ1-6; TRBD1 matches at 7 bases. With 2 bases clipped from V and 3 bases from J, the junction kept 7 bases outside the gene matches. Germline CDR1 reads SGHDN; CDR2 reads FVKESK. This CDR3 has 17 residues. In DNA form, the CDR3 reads TGTGCCAGCAGCCAATTTCAGGGGGTCTACTATAATTCACCCCTCCACTTT. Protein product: CASSQFQGVYYNSPLHF.

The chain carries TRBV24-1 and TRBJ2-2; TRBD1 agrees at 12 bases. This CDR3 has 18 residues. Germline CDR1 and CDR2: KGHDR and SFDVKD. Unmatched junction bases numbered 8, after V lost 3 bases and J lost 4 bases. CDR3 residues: CATSDPSGTGGVTGELFF. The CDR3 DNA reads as TGTGCCACCAGTGATCCCTCCGGGACAGGGGGCGTCACCGGGGAGCTGTTTTTT.

The CDR3 nucleotides read TGCGCCAGCAGCTTTACGAACTTGGGGCGCACAGATACGCAGTATTTT. Its protein is CASSFTNLGRTDTQYF. The genes are TRBV5-1 and TRBJ2-3, with D possibly matching TRBD1 (5 bases). This CDR3 region has 16 residues. Germline V gives CDR1 SGHRS, CDR2 YFSETQ. With 2 bases removed from V and 1 base from J, the gap between germline ends came to 14 bases.

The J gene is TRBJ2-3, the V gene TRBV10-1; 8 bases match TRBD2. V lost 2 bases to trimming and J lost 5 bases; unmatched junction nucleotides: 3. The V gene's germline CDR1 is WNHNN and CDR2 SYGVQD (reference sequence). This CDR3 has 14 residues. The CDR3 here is CASSEERELDTQYF. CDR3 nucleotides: TGCGCCAGCAGTGAGGAGCGGGAGCTAGATACGCAGTATTTT.

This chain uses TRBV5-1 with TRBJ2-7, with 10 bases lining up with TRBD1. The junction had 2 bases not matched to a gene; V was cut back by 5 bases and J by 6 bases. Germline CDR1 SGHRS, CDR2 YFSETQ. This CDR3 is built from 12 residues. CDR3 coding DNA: TGCGCCAGCAGGAGGACAGGGGGCGAGCAGTACGTC. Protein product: CASRRTGGEQYV.

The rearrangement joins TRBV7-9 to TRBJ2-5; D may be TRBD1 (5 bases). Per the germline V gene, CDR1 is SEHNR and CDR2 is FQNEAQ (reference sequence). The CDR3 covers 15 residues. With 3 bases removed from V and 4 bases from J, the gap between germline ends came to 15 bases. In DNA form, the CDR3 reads TGTGCCAGCAGCTTTAGGCAGGGCTATGGAGAGACCCAGTACTTC. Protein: CASSFRQGYGETQYF.

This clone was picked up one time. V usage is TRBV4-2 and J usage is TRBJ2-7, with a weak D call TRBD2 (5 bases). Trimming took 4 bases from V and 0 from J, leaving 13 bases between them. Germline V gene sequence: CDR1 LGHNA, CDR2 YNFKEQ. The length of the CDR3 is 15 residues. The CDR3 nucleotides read TGTGCCAGCAGCCCCAGCGGAGAGACCTCCTACGAGCAGTACTTC. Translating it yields CASSPSGETSYEQYF.

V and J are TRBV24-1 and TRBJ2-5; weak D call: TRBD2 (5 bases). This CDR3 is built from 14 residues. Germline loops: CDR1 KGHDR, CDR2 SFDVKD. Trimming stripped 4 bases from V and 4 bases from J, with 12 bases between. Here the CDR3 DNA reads TGTGCCACCAGTGAACCTGTGGGAGCAGAGACCCAGTACTTC. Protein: CATSEPVGAETQYF.

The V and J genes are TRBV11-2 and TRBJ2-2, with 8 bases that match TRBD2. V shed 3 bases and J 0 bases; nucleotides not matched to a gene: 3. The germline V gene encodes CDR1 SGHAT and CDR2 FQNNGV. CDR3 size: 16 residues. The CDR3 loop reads CASSFTAGANTGELFF. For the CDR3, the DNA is TGTGCCAGCAGCTTCACAGCGGGGGCGAACACCGGGGAGCTGTTTTTT. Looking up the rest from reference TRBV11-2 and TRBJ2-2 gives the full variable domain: EAGVAQSPRYKIIEKRQSVAFWCNPISGHATLYWYQQILGQGPKLLIQFQNNGVVDDSQLPKDRFSAERLKGVDSTLKIQPAKLEDSAVYLCASSFTAGANTGELFFGEGSRLTVL.

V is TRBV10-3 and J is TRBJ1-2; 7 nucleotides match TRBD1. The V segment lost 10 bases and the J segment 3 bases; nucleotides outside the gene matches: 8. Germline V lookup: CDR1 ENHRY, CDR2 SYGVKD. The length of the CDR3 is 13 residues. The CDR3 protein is CASHPGTDYGYTF. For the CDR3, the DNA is TGTGCCAGCCATCCAGGGACAGACTATGGCTACACCTTC.

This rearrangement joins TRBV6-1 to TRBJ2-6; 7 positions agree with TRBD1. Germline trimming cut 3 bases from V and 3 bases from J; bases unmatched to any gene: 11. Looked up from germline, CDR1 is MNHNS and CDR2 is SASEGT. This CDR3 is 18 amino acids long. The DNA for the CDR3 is TGTGCCAGCAGTGAGGACCTTCCAGGGGGTGTTGGGGCCAACGTCCTGACTTTC. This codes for CASSEDLPGGVGANVLTF.

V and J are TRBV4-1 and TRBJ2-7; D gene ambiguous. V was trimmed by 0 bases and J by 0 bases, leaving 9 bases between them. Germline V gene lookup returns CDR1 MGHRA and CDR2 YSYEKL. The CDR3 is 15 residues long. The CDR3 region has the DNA TGCGCCAGCAGCCAAGATCCGGCGGACTCCTACGAGCAGTACTTC. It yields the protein CASSQDPADSYEQYF.

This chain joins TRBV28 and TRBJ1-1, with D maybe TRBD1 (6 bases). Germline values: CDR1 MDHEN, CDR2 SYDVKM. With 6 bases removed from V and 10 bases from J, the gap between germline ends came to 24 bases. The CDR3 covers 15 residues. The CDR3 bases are TGTGCCAGCAGCCTTTCGTCGCGAGGGAGGGGGGTAGCTTTCTTT. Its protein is CASSLSSRGRGVAFF. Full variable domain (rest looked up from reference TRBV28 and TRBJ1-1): DVKVTQSSRYLVKRTGEKVFLECVQDMDHENMFWYRQDPGLGLRLIYFSYDVKMKEKGDIPEGYSVSREKKERFSLILESASTNQTSMYLCASSLSSRGRGVAFFGQGTRLTVV.

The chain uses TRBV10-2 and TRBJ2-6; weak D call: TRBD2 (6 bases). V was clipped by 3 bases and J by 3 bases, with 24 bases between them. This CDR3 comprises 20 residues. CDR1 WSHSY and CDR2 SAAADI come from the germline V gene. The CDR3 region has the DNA TGCGCCAGCAGTGACTCCTCCTACGGGACTCTATTTAGTGGGGCCAACGTCCTGACTTTC. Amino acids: CASSDSSYGTLFSGANVLTF.

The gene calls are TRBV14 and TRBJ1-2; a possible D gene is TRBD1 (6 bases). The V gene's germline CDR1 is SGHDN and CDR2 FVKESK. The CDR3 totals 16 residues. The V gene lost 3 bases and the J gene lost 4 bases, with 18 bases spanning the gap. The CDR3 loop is CASSQSPGHQFYGYTF. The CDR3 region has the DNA TGTGCCAGCAGCCAGTCACCGGGACACCAATTCTATGGCTACACCTTC.

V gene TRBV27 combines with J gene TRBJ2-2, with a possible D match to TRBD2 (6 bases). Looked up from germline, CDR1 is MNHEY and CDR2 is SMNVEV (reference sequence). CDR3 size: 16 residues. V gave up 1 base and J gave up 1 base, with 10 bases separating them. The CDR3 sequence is CASSLLGGKNTGELFF. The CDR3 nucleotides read TGTGCCAGCAGTTTATTGGGCGGGAAGAACACCGGGGAGCTGTTTTTT.

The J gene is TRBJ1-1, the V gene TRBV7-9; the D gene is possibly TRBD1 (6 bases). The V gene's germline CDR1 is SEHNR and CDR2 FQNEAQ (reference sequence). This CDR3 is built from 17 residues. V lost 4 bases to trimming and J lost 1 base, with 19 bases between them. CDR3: CASSYPPGGPPNTEAFF. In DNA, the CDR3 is TGTGCCAGCAGCTATCCGCCGGGGGGGCCCCCGAACACTGAAGCTTTCTTT.

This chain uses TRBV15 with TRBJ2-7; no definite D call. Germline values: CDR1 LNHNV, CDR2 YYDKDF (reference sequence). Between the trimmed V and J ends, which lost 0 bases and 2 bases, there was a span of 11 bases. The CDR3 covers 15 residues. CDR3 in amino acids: CATSRDHGGTYEQYF. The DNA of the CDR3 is TGTGCCACCAGCAGAGATCACGGCGGAACCTACGAGCAGTACTTC.

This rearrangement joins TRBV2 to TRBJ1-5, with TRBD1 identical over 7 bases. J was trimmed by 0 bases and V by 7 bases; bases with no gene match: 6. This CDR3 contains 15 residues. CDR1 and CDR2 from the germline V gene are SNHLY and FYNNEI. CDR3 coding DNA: TGTGCCAGCAAATACGGGACAGATAGCAATCAGCCCCAGCATTTT. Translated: CASKYGTDSNQPQHF.

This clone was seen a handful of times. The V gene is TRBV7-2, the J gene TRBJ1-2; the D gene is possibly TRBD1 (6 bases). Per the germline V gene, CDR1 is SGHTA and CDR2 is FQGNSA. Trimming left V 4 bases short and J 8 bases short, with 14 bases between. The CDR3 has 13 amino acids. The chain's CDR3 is CASSSDRLEGYTF. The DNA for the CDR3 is TGTGCCAGCAGCTCCGACAGGCTAGAAGGCTACACCTTC.

As DNA, the CDR3 is TGCGCCAGCAGCTTGGGCCCCAGCGGCGGAAACACCATATATTTT. It yields the protein CASSLGPSGGNTIYF. The chain employs TRBV5-1 and TRBJ1-3; no clear D gene. CDR3 length equals 15 residues. V lost 0 bases to trimming and J lost 4 bases, with 11 bases between them. In germline, CDR1 is SGHRS, CDR2 YFSETQ.

This CDR3 reads CASSLGAQGWHQPQHF. In DNA form, the CDR3 reads TGTGCCAGCAGTTTGGGGGCACAGGGGTGGCATCAGCCCCAGCATTTT. V is TRBV28 and J is TRBJ1-5, with TRBD1 identical over 7 bases. This CDR3 contains 16 residues. The V segment lost 3 bases and the J segment 5 bases; nucleotides outside the gene matches: 10. In germline, CDR1 is MDHEN, CDR2 SYDVKM.

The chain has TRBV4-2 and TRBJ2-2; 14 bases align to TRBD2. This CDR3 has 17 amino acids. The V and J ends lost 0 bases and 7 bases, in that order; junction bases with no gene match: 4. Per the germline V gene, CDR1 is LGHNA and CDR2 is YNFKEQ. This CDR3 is CASSQDRLAGGNGELFF. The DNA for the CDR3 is TGTGCCAGCAGCCAAGATCGACTAGCGGGGGGGAACGGGGAGCTGTTTTTT.

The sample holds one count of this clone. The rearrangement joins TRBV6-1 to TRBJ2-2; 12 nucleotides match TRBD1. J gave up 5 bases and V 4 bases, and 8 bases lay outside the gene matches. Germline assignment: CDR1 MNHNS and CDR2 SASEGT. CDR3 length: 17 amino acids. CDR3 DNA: TGTGCCAGCAGTGGGCCGGGACAGGGGGCAGGAACCGGGGAGCTGTTTTTT. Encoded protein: CASSGPGQGAGTGELFF.

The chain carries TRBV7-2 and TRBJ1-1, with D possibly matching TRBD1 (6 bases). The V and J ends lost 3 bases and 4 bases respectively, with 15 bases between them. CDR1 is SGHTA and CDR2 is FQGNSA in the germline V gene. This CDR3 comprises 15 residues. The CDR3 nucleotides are TGTGCCAGCAGCTTCGGTGGCAGGGGTGGCACTGAAGCTTTCTTT. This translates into CASSFGGRGGTEAFF.

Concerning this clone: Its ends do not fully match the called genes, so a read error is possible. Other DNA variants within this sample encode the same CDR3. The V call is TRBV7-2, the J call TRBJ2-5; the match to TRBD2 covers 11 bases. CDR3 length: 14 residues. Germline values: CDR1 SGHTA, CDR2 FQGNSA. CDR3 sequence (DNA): TGTGCCAGCAGCCTAGCGGGGGGACAAGAGACCCAGTACTTC. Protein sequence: CASSLAGGQETQYF.